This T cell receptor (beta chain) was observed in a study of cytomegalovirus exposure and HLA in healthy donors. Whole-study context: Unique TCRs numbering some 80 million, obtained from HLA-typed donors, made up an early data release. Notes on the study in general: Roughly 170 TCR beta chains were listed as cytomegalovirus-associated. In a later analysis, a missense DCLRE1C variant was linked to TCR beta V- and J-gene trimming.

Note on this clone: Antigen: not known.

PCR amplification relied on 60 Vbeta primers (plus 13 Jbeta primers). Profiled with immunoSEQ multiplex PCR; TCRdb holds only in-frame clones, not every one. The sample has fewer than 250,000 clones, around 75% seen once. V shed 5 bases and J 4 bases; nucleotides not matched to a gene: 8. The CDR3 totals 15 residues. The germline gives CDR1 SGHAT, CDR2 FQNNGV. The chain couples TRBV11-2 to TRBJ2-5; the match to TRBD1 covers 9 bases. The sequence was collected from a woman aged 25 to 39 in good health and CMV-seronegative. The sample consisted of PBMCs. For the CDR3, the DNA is TGTGCCAGCAGCCCTACGACAGGGGGTGTAGAGACCCAGTACTTC. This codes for CASSPTTGGVETQYF.